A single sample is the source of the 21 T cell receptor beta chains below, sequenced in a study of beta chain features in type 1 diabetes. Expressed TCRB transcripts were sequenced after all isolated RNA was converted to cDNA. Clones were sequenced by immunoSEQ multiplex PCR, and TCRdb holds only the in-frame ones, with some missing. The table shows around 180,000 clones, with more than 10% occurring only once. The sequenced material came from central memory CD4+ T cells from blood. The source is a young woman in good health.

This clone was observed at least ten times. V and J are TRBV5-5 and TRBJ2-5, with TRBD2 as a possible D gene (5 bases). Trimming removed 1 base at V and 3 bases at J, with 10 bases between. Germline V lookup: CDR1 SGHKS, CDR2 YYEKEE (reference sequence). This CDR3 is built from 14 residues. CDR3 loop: CASSLLGSEETQYF. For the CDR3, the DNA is TGTGCCAGCAGCTTGTTGGGTAGCGAAGAGACCCAGTACTTC.

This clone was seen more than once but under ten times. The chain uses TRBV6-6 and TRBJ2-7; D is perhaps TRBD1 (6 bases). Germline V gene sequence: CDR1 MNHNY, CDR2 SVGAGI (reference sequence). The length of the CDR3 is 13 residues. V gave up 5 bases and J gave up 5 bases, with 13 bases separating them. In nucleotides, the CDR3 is TGTGCCAGCAGTAGGGACACCCGGCACGAGCAGTACTTC. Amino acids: CASSRDTRHEQYF.

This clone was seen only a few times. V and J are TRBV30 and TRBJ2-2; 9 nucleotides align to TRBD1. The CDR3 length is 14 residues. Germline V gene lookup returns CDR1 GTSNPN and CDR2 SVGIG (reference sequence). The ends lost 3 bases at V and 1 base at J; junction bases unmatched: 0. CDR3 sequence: CAWRGQGNTGELFF. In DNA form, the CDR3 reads TGTGCCTGGAGGGGACAGGGGAACACCGGGGAGCTGTTTTTT.

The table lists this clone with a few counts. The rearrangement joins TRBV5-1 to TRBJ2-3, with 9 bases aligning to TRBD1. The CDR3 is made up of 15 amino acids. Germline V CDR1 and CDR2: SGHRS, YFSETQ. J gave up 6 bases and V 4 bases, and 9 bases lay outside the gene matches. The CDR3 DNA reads TGCGCCAGCAGCCCGGGACAGGGTTGGACGGATACGCAGTATTTT. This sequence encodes CASSPGQGWTDTQYF.

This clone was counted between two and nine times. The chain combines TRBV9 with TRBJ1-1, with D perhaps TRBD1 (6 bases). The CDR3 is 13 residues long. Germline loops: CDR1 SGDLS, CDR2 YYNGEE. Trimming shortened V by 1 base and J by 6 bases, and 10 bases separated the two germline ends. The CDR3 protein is CASSVYRDAEAFF. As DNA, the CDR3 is TGTGCCAGCAGCGTATACAGGGACGCTGAAGCTTTCTTT.

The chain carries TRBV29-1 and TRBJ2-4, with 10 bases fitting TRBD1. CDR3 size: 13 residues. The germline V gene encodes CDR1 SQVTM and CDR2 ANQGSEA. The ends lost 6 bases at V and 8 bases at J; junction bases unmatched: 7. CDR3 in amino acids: CSVVGTGVDIQYF. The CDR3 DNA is TGCAGCGTGGTCGGGACAGGGGTAGACATTCAGTACTTC.

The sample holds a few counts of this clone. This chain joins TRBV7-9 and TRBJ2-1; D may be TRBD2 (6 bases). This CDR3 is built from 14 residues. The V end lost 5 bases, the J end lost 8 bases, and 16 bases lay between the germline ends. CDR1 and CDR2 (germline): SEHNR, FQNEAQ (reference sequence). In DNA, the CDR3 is TGTGCCAGCAGCCCAGCAACTAGCAGCGATGAGCAGTTCTTC. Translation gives CASSPATSSDEQFF.

The CDR3 nucleotides are TGTGCCAGCAGCTCGAGGGCGGGATTGGAGACCCAGTACTTC. Protein: CASSSRAGLETQYF. The chain has TRBV5-8 and TRBJ2-5; a weak D match, TRBD2 (6 bases). V was trimmed by 3 bases and J by 5 bases, leaving 14 bases between them. There are 14 residues in the CDR3. Germline CDR1 reads SGHTS; CDR2 reads YDEGEE.

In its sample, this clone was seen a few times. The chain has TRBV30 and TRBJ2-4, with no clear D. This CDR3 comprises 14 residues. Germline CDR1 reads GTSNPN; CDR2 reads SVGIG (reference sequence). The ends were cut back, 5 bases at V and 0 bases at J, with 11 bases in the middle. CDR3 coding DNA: TGTGCCTGGGCAGAGACGGGAGCCAAAAACATTCAGTACTTC. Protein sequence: CAWAETGAKNIQYF.

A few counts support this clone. CDR3 nucleotide sequence: TGTGCCAGCCGGAATTGGCTCGGGGGGCGAACTGAAGCTTTCTTT. Its protein product is CASRNWLGGRTEAFF. The chain carries TRBV27 and TRBJ1-1; D may be TRBD1 (6 bases). Trimming took 8 bases from V and 5 from J, leaving 21 bases between them. Germline assignment: CDR1 MNHEY and CDR2 SMNVEV (reference sequence). This CDR3 is 15 amino acids long.

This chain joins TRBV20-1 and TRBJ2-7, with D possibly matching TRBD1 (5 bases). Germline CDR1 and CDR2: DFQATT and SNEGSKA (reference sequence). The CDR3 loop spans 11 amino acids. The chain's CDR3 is CSVGRQNEQYF. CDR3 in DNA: TGCAGCGTTGGCCGACAGAACGAGCAGTACTTC.

As DNA, the CDR3 is TGTGCCAGCAGCCCAAGCGTGATTAACTATGGCTACACCTTC. It codes for CASSPSVINYGYTF. The chain joins TRBV7-2 to TRBJ1-2; D is unresolved. Germline CDR1 SGHTA, CDR2 FQGNSA. The CDR3 contains 14 residues. Trimming cost V 5 bases and J 1 base, with 11 bases left between them.

The CDR3 DNA is TGTGCCAGCAGTGTGGGGACAGGGGGCACCTTCAATCAGCCCCAGCATTTT. This gives the protein CASSVGTGGTFNQPQHF. The chain has TRBV2 and TRBJ1-5, with 12 bases that match TRBD1. Germline CDR1 is SNHLY and CDR2 is FYNNEI. After removal of 4 bases from V and 3 bases from J, the junction contained 7 bases not matched to a gene. This CDR3 is built from 17 residues.

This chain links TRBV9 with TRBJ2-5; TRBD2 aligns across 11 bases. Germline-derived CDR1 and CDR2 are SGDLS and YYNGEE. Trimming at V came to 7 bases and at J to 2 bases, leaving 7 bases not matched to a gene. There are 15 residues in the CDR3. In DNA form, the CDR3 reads TGTGCCAGCGGGAGGGGGACTAGCGGACAAGAGACCCAGTACTTC. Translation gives CASGRGTSGQETQYF.

The CDR3 reads CASSPHPLVRETQYF. DNA of the CDR3: TGTGCCAGCAGCCCCCATCCACTAGTAAGAGAGACCCAGTACTTC. V and J are TRBV7-2 and TRBJ2-5, with D maybe TRBD2 (5 bases). Trimming cost V 5 bases and J 4 bases, with 17 bases left between them. This CDR3 has 15 amino acids. Germline V gives CDR1 SGHTA, CDR2 FQGNSA.

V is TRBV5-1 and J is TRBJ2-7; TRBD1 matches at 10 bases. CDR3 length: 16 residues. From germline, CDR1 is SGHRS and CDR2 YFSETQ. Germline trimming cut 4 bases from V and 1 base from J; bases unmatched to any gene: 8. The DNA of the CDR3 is TGCGCCAGCAGCCCGCGTGGGACAGGGGATTCCTACGAGCAGTACTTC. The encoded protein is CASSPRGTGDSYEQYF.

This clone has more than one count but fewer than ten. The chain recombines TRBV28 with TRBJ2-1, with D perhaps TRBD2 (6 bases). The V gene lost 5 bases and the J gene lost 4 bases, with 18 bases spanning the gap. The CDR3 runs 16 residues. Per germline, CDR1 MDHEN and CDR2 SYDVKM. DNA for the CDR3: TGTGCCAGCAGTGCGGGGAGAGGGAAGGGATACAATGAGCAGTTCTTC. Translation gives CASSAGRGKGYNEQFF.

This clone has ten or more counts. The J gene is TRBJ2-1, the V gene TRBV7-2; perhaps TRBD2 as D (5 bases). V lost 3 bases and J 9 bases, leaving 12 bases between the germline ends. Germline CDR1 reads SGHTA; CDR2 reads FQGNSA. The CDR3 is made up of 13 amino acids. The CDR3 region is CASSFTEGGEQFF. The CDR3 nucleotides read TGTGCCAGCAGCTTCACCGAGGGTGGTGAGCAGTTCTTC.

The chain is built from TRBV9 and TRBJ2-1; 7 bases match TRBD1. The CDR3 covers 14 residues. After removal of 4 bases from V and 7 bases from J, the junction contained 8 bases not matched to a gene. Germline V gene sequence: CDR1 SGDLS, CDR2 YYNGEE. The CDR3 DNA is TGTGCCAGCAGCCCCGACAGGGTCAGGAATGAGCAGTTCTTC. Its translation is CASSPDRVRNEQFF.

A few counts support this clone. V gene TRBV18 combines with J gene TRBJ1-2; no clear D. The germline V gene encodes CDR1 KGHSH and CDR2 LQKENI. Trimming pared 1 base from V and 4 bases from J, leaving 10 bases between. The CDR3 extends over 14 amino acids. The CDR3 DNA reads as TGTGCCAGCTCACCACGCCAGGCCCGCTATGGCTACACCTTC. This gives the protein CASSPRQARYGYTF.

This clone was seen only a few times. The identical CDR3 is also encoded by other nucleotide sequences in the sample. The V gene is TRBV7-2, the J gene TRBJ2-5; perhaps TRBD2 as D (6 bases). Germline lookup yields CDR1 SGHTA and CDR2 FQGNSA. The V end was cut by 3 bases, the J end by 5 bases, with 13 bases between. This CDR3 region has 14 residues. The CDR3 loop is CASSFSGSRETQYF. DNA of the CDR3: TGTGCCAGCAGCTTCTCCGGGAGTCGGGAGACCCAGTACTTC.